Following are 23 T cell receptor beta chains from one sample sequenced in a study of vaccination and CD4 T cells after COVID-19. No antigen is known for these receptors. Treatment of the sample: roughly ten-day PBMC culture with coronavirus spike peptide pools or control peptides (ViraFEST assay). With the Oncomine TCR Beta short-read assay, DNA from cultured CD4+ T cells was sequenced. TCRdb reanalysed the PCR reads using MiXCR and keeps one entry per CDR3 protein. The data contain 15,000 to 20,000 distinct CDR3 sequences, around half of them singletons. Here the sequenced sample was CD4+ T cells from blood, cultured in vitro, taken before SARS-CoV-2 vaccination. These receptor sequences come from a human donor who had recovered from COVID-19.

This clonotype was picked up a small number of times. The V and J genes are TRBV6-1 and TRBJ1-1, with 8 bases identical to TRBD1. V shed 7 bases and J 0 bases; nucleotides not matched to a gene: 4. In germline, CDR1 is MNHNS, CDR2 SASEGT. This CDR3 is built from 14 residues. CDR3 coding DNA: TGTGCCAGCACCTCAGGGGGCCTGAACACTGAAGCTTTCTTT. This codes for CASTSGGLNTEAFF.

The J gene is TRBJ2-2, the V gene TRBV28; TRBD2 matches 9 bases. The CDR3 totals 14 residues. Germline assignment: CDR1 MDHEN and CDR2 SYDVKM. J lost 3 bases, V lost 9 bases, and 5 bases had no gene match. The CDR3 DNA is TGTGCCAGTCTGCGGACTAGCGACACCGGGGAGCTGTTTTTT. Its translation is CASLRTSDTGELFF.

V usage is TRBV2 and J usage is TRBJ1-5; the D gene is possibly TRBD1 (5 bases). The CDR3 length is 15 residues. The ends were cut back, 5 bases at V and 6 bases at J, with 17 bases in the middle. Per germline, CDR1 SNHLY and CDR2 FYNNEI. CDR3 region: CASSPAAGDGQPQHF. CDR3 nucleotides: TGTGCCAGCAGTCCGGCGGCGGGGGATGGTCAGCCCCAGCATTTT. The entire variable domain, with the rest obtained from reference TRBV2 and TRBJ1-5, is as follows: EPEVTQTPSHQVTQMGQEVILRCVPISNHLYFYWYRQILGQKVEFLVSFYNNEISEKSEIFDDQFSVERPDGSNFTLKIRSTKLEDSAMYFCASSPAAGDGQPQHFGDGTRLSIL.

CDR3 residues: CASSHETSGAYNEQFF. CDR3 bases: TGTGCCAGCAGCCATGAGACTAGCGGGGCCTACAATGAGCAGTTCTTC. The gene calls are TRBV4-2 and TRBJ2-1; 11 nucleotides match TRBD2. Germline loops: CDR1 LGHNA, CDR2 YNFKEQ. The CDR3 spans 16 residues. Trimming at V came to 3 bases and at J to 2 bases, leaving 3 bases not matched to a gene.

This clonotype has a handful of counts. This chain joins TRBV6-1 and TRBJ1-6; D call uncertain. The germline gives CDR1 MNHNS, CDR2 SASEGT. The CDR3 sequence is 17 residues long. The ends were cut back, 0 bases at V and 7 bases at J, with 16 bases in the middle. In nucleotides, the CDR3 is TGTGCCAGCAGTGAAGCCCGGACGTATCCTCTGAATTCACCCCTCCACTTT. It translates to CASSEARTYPLNSPLHF.

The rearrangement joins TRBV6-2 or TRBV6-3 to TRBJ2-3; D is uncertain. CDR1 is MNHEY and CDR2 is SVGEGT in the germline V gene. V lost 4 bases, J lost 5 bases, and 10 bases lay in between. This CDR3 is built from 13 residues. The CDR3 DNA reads TGTGCCAGCAGTTCCTTAGCCGTAGATACGCAGTATTTT. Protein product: CASSSLAVDTQYF.

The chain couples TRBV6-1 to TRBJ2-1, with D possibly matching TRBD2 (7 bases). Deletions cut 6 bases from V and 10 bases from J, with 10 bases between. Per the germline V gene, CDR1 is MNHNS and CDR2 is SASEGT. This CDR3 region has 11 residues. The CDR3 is CASRGGPEQFF. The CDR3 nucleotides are TGTGCCAGCAGGGGGGGGCCGGAGCAGTTCTTC.

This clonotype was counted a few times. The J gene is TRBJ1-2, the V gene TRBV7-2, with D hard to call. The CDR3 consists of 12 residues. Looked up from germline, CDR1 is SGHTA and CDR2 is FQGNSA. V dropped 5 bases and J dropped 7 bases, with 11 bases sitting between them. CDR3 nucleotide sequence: TGTGCCAGCAGCCAGGCTCGGAGTGGCTACACCTTC. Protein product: CASSQARSGYTF.

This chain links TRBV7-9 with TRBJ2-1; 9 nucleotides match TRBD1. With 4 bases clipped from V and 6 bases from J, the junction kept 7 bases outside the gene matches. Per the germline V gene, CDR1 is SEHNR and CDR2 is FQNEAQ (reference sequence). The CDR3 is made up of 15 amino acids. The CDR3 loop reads CASSSGQGPANEQFF. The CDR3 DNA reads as TGTGCCAGCAGCTCGGGACAGGGTCCGGCCAATGAGCAGTTCTTC.

CDR3 sequence reads: CSVVPPGQGIHGYTF. DNA of the CDR3: TGCAGCGTTGTTCCCCCGGGACAGGGAATCCATGGCTACACCTTC. V gene TRBV29-1 combines with J gene TRBJ1-2, with 9 nucleotides matching TRBD1. CDR3 length equals 15 residues. Unmatched junction bases numbered 12, after V lost 4 bases and J lost 6 bases. Germline assignment: CDR1 SQVTM and CDR2 ANQGSEA.

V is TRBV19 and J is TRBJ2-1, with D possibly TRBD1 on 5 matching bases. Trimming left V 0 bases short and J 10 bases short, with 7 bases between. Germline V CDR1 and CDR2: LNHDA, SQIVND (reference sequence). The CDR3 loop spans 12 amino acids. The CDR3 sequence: CASSIEGAEQFF. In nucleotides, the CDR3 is TGTGCCAGTAGTATAGAAGGGGCAGAGCAGTTCTTC. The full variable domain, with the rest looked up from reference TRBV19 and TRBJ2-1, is DGGITQSPKYLFRKEGQNVTLSCEQNLNHDAMYWYRQDPGQGLRLIYYSQIVNDFQKGDIAEGYSVSREKKESFPLTVTSAQKNPTAFYLCASSIEGAEQFFGPGTRLTVL.

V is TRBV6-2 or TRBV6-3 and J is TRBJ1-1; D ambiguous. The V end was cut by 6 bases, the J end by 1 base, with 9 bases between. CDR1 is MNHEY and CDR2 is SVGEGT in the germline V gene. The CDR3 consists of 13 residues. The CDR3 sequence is CASSLLENTEAFF. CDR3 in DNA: TGTGCCAGCAGCCTCCTAGAGAACACTGAAGCTTTCTTT.

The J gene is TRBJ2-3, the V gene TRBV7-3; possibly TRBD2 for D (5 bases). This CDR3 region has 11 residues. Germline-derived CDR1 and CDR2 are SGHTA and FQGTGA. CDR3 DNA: TGTGGGGAGCGAGACACAGATACGCAGTATTTT. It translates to CGERDTDTQYF.

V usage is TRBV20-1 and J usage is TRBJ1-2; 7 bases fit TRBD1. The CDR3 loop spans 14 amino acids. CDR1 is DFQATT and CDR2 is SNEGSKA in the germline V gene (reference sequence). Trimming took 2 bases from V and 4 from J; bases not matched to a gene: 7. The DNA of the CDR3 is TGCAGTGCTAGACGGAGGGGACAGCCCTATGGCTACACCTTC. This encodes CSARRRGQPYGYTF.

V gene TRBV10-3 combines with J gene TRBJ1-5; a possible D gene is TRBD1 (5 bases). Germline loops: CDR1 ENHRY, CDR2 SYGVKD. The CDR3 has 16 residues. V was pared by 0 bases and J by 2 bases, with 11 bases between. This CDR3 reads CAISESKGMGNQPQHF. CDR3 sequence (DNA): TGTGCCATCAGTGAGTCGAAGGGGATGGGCAATCAGCCCCAGCATTTT.

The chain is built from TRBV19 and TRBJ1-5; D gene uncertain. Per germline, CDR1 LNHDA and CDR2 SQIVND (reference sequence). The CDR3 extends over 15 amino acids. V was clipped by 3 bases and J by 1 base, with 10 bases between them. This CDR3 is CASSIEGWSNQPQHF. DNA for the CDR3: TGTGCCAGTAGTATTGAAGGCTGGAGCAATCAGCCCCAGCATTTT.

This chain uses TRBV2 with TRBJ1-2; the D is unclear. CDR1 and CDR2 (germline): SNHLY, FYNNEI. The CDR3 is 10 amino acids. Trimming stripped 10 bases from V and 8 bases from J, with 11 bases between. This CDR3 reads CATELRGYTF. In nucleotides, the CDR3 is TGTGCCACCGAATTACGGGGCTACACCTTC.

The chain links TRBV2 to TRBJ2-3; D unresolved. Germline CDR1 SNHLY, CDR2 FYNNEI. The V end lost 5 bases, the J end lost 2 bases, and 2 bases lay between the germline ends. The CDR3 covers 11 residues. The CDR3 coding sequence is TGTGCCAGCAGTCTCACAGATACGCAGTATTTT. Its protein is CASSLTDTQYF.

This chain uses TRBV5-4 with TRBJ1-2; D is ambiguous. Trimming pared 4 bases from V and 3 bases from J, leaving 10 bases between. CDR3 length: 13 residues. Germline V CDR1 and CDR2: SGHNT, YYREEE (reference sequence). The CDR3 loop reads CASSPERDYGYTF. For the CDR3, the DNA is TGTGCCAGCAGCCCGGAAAGGGACTATGGCTACACCTTC.

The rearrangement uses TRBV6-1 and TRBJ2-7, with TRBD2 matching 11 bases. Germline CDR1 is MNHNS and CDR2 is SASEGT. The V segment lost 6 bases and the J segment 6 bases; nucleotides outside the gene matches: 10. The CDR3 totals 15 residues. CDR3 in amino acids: CASSPLVLAGGEQYF. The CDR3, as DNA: TGTGCCAGCAGCCCCCTGGTGCTAGCGGGGGGCGAGCAGTACTTC.

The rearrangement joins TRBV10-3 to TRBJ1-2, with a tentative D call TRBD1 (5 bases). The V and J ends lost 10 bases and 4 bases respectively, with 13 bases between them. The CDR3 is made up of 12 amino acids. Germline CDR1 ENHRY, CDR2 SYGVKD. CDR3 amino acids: CATGQGGYGYTF. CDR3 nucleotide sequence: TGTGCCACCGGGCAGGGCGGCTATGGCTACACCTTC.

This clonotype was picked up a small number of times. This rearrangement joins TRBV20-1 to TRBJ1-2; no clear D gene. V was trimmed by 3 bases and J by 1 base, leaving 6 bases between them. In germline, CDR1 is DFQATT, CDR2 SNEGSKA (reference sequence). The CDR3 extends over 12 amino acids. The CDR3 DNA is TGCAGTGCTAGTCCCAGTAACTATGGCTACACCTTC. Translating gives CSASPSNYGYTF.

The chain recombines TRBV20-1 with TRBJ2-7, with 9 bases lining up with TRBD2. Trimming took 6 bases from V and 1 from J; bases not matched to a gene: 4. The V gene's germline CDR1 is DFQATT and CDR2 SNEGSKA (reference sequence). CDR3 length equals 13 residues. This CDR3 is CSALAGFSYEQYF. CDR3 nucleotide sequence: TGCAGTGCCCTAGCGGGATTTTCCTACGAGCAGTACTTC.